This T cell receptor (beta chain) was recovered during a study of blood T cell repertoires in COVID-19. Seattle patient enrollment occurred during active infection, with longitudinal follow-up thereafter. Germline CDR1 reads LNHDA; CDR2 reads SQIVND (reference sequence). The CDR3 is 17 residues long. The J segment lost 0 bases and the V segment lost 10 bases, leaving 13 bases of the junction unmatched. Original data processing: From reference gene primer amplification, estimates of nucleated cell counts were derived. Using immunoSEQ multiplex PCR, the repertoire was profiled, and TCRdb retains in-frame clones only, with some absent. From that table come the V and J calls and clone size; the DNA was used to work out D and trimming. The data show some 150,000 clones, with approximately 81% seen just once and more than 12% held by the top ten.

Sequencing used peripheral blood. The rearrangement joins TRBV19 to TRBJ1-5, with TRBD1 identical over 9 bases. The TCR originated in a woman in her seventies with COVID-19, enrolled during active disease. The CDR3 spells CATRGLTGGDSNQPQHF. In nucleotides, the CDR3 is TGTGCCACTCGCGGCTTGACAGGGGGTGATAGCAATCAGCCCCAGCATTTT.